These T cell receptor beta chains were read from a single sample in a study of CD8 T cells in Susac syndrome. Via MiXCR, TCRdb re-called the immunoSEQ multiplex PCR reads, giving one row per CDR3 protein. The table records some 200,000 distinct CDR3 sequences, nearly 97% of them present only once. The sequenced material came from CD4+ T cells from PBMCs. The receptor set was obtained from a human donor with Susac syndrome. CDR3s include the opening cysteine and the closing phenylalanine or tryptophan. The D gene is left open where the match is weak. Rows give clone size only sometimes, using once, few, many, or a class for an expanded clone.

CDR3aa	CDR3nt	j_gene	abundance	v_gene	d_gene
CAWSGGGGREQFF	TGTGCCTGGAGTGGCGGGGGGGGCCGTGAGCAGTTCTTC	TRBJ2-1	NA	TRBV30	TRBD2
CASSTPDPTDTQYF	TGTGCCAGCAGCACTCCGGACCCCACAGATACGCAGTATTTT	TRBJ2-3	NA	TRBV5-4	NA
CASSLAGTGGYNEQFF	TGTGCCAGCAGCTTAGCCGGGACGGGGGGCTACAATGAGCAGTTCTTC	TRBJ2-1	NA	TRBV7-3	TRBD2
CASSHPIQDRVTPGELFF	TGTGCCAGCAGCCACCCAATTCAGGACAGGGTAACACCCGGGGAGCTGTTTTTT	TRBJ2-2	once	TRBV4-2	TRBD1
CASSAIGQDEAFF	TGTGCCAGCAGCGCAATAGGACAGGACGAAGCTTTCTTT	TRBJ1-1	NA	TRBV9	TRBD1
CASSQDSQGEYGYTF	TGCGCCAGCAGCCAAGATTCGCAGGGGGAATATGGCTACACCTTC	TRBJ1-2	NA	TRBV4-3	TRBD1
CASSVAGGFNEQFF	TGTGCCAGCAGCGTAGCGGGGGGCTTCAATGAGCAGTTCTTC	TRBJ2-1	NA	TRBV9	NA
CSARRGESSYNEQFF	TGCAGTGCTAGAAGAGGGGAAAGCTCCTACAATGAGCAGTTCTTC	TRBJ2-1	NA	TRBV20-1	NA
CASSQGVGTVVYEQYF	TGCGCCAGCAGCCAGGGGGTAGGGACAGTCGTATACGAGCAGTACTTC	TRBJ2-7	NA	TRBV4-1	TRBD1
CASSLGGESEKLFF	TGTGCCAGCAGCCTGGGTGGGGAGTCTGAAAAACTGTTTTTT	TRBJ1-4	NA	TRBV3-1	NA
CASSVVGGGETQYF	TGTGCCAGCAGCGTAGTCGGGGGTGGAGAGACCCAGTACTTC	TRBJ2-5	NA	TRBV9	NA
CSASQLGNEQFF	TGCAGTGCTTCCCAGCTGGGAAACGAGCAGTTCTTC	TRBJ2-1	NA	TRBV20-1	NA
CAWSVDRGLTGANVLTF	TGTGCCTGGAGTGTAGATAGGGGACTCACTGGGGCCAACGTCCTGACTTTC	TRBJ2-6	NA	TRBV30	NA
CASSPGYSNQPQHF	TGTGCCAGCTCACCAGGCTATAGCAATCAGCCCCAGCATTTT	TRBJ1-5	NA	TRBV27	NA
CASSVDDRGGPTLHF	TGTGCCAGCAGCGTAGACGACAGGGGGGGGCCGACCCTCCACTTT	TRBJ1-6	NA	TRBV9	TRBD1
CASSQDLQAYGYTF	TGTGCCAGCAGCCAAGATCTACAGGCTTATGGCTACACCTTC	TRBJ1-2	NA	TRBV14	NA
CASSQDRLGSLAGLEQYF	TGTGCCAGCAGCCAAGATCGATTAGGTTCACTAGCGGGGCTCGAGCAGTACTTC	TRBJ2-7	NA	TRBV14	TRBD2
CASSWGRNTDTQYF	TGTGCCAGCAGCTGGGGACGGAACACAGATACGCAGTATTTT	TRBJ2-3	once	TRBV11-2	NA
CASSTGIADTGELFF	TGTGCCAGCTCAACAGGAATAGCGGACACCGGGGAGCTGTTTTTT	TRBJ2-2	NA	TRBV18	NA
CASSQARGTGIYGYTF	TGCGCCAGCAGCCAGGCCCGGGGGACAGGAATCTATGGCTACACCTTC	TRBJ1-2	once	TRBV4-1	TRBD1
CAISESGGTDTQYF	TGTGCCATCAGTGAGTCCGGAGGCACAGATACGCAGTATTTT	TRBJ2-3	NA	TRBV10-3	NA
CASGRHNEQFF	TGTGCCAGCGGGAGGCACAATGAGCAGTTCTTC	TRBJ2-1	NA	TRBV6-5	NA
CSADSGGALDTQYF	TGCAGTGCGGATAGCGGGGGGGCCTTAGATACGCAGTATTTT	TRBJ2-3	few	TRBV20-1	TRBD2
CSVEYGRRGWLETQYF	TGCAGCGTTGAATATGGGCGGCGGGGGTGGTTAGAGACCCAGTACTTC	TRBJ2-5	NA	TRBV29-1	TRBD2
CASNKTSGAYNEQFF	TGTGCCAGCAATAAGACTAGTGGGGCCTACAATGAGCAGTTCTTC	TRBJ2-1	NA	TRBV21-1	NA
CASRGNENTGELFF	TGTGCCAGTAGGGGGAATGAGAACACCGGGGAGCTGTTTTTT	TRBJ2-2	NA	TRBV19	NA
CASSQTVNWFNEQFF	TGTGCCAGCAGCCAAACAGTTAATTGGTTCAATGAGCAGTTCTTC	TRBJ2-1	NA	TRBV3-1	NA
CASNTQGGRNSPLHF	TGTGCCAGCAACACACAGGGGGGTCGTAATTCACCCCTCCACTTT	TRBJ1-6	NA	TRBV12-3/TRBV12-4	TRBD1
CASSLAPDRGAYEQYF	TGCGCCAGCAGCTTGGCTCCGGACAGGGGGGCCTACGAGCAGTACTTC	TRBJ2-7	NA	TRBV5-1	TRBD1
CASSLGGLTSGYTF	TGTGCCAGCAGCCTTGGGGGGCTGACTAGTGGCTACACCTTC	TRBJ1-2	once	TRBV7-9	NA
CASRGSSTNTGELFF	TGCGCCAGCAGGGGCTCCTCCACCAACACCGGGGAGCTGTTTTTT	TRBJ2-2	few	TRBV5-1	NA
CASSYARVSNQPQHF	TGTGCCAGCAGTTACGCCAGGGTTAGCAATCAGCCCCAGCATTTT	TRBJ1-5	NA	TRBV6-2/TRBV6-3	NA
CASSVKLTGGVGRAYEQYF	TGTGCCAGTAGTGTAAAACTCACAGGGGGCGTTGGTCGAGCCTACGAGCAGTACTTC	TRBJ2-7	NA	TRBV19	TRBD1
CASSYAGEGTDTQYF	TGTGCCAGCAGTTATGCGGGGGAAGGCACAGATACGCAGTATTTT	TRBJ2-3	once	TRBV6-5	TRBD2
CASRVGTVGSPLHF	TGTGCCAGCAGGGTTGGGACGGTCGGTTCACCCCTCCACTTT	TRBJ1-6	NA	TRBV9	NA
CASSREDGGNIQYF	TGTGCCAGCAGCCGCGAGGATGGGGGAAACATTCAGTACTTC	TRBJ2-4	NA	TRBV6-6	NA
CASSIVGVNTEAFF	TGTGCCAGTAGTATAGTGGGGGTGAACACTGAAGCTTTCTTT	TRBJ1-1	NA	TRBV19	NA
CAWSDRGESAFF	TGTGCCTGGAGTGATCGCGGGGAGTCGGCTTTCTTT	TRBJ1-1	NA	TRBV30	NA
CASSSPDRGLLTNEKLFF	TGTGCCAGCAGCTCACCTGACAGGGGGCTGTTAACTAATGAAAAACTGTTTTTT	TRBJ1-4	NA	TRBV7-9	TRBD1
CSPNIRSSYEQYF	TGCAGTCCAAACATACGAAGCTCCTACGAGCAGTACTTC	TRBJ2-7	NA	TRBV20-1	NA
CASSLRGGVTGNTIYF	TGTGCCAGCAGCCTCCGCGGGGGGGTCACTGGAAACACCATATATTTT	TRBJ1-3	NA	TRBV3-1	NA
CASSPRGRSGAETQYF	TGTGCCAGCAGCCCCCGGGGGAGGAGCGGGGCAGAGACCCAGTACTTC	TRBJ2-5	NA	TRBV7-3	TRBD2